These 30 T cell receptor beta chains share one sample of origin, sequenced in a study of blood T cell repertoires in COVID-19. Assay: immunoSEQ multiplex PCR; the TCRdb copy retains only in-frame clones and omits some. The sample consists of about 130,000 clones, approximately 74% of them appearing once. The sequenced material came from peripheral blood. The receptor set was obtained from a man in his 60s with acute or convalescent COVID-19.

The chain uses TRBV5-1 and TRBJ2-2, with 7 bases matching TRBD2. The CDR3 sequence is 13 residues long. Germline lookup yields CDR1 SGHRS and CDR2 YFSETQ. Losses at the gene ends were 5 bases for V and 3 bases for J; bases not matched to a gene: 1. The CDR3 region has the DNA TGCGCCAGCAGGCTAGCGGACACCGGGGAGCTGTTTTTT. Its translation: CASRLADTGELFF.

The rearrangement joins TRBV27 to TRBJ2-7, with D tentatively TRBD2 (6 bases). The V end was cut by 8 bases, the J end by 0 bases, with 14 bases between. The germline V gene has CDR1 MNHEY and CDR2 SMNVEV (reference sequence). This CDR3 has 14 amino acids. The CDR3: CASRKNGGSYEQYF. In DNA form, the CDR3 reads TGTGCCAGCCGAAAGAACGGGGGCTCCTACGAGCAGTACTTC.

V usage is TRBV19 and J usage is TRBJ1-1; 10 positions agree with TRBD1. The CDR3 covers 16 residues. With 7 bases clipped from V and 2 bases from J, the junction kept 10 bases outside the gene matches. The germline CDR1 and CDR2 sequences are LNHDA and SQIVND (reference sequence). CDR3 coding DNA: TGTGCCAGTACCCCTAGGACAGGGGGGATCAACACTGAAGCTTTCTTT. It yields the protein CASTPRTGGINTEAFF.

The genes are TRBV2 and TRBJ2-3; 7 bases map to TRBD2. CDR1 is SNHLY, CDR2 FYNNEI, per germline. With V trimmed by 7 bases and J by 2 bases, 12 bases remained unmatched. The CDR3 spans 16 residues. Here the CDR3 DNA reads TGTGCCAGCATACTAAGCGGGGTGGGTCACACAGATACGCAGTATTTT. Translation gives CASILSGVGHTDTQYF.

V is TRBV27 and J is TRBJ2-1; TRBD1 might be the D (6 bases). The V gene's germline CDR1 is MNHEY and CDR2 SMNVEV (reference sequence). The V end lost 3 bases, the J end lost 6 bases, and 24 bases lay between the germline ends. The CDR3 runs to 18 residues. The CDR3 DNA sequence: TGTGCCAGCAGTTTGGGAACTGGGCGGGTGGGACAAAGCAATGAGCAGTTCTTC. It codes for CASSLGTGRVGQSNEQFF.

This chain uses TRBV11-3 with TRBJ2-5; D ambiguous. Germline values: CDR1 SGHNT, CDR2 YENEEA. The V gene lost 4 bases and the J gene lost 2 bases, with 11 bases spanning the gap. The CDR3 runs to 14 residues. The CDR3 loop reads CASSYRRNQETQYF. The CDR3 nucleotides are TGTGCCAGCAGCTATCGGCGGAATCAAGAGACCCAGTACTTC. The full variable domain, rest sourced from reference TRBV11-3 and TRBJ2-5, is EAGVVQSPRYKIIEKKQPVAFWCNPISGHNTLYWYLQNLGQGPELLIRYENEEAVDDSQLPKDRFSAERLKGVDSTLKIQPAELGDSAVYLCASSYRRNQETQYFGPGTRLLVL.

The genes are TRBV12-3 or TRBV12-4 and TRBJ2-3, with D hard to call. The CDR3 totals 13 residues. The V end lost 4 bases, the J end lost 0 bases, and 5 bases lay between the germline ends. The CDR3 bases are TGTGCCAGCAGTTATGGCAGCACAGATACGCAGTATTTT. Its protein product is CASSYGSTDTQYF.

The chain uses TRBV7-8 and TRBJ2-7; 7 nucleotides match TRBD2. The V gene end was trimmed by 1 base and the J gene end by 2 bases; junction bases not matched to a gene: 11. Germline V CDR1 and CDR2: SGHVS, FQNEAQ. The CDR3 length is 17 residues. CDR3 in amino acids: CASSLGGRPGGAYEQYF. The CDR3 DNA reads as TGTGCCAGCAGCTTAGGGGGGAGGCCGGGGGGTGCCTACGAGCAGTACTTC. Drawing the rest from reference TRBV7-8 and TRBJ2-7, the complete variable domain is GAGVSQSPRYKVAKRGQDVALRCDPISGHVSLFWYQQALGQGPEFLTYFQNEAQLDKSGLPSDRFFAERPEGSVSTLKIQRTQQEDSAVYLCASSLGGRPGGAYEQYFGPGTRLTVT.

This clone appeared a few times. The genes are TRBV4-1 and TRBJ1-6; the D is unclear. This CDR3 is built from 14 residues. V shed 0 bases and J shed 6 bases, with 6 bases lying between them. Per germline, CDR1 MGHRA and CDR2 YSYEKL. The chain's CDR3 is CASSQDNSNSPLHF. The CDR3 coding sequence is TGCGCCAGCAGCCAAGATAACAGTAATTCACCCCTCCACTTT.

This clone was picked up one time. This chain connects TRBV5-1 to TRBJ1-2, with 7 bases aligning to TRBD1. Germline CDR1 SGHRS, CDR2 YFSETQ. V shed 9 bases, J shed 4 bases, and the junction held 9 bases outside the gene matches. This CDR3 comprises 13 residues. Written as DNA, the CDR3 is TGCGCCACCCGGGACAGTAGCCTCTATGGCTACACCTTC. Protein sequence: CATRDSSLYGYTF.

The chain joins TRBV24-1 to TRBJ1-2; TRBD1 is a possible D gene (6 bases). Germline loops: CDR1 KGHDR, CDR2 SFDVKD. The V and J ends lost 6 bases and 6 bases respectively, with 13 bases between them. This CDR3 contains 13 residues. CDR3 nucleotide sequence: TGTGCCACCAGTCGGGACACACTTCATGGCTACACCTTC. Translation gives CATSRDTLHGYTF.

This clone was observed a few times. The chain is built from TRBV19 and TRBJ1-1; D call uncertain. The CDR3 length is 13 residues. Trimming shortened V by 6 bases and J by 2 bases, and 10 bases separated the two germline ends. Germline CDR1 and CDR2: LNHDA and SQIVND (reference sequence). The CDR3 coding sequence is TGTGCCAGTAGCTACCAGGCAAACACTGAAGCTTTCTTT. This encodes CASSYQANTEAFF.

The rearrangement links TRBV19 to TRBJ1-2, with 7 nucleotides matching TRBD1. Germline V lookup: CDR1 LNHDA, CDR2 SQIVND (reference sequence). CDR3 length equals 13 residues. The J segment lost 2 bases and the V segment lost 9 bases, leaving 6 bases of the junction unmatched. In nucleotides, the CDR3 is TGTGCCAGCTGCCTGACAGGGAACTATGGCTACACCTTC. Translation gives CASCLTGNYGYTF. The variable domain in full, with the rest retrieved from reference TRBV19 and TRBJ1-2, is DGGITQSPKYLFRKEGQNVTLSCEQNLNHDAMYWYRQDPGQGLRLIYYSQIVNDFQKGDIAEGYSVSREKKESFPLTVTSAQKNPTAFYLCASCLTGNYGYTFGSGTRLTVV.

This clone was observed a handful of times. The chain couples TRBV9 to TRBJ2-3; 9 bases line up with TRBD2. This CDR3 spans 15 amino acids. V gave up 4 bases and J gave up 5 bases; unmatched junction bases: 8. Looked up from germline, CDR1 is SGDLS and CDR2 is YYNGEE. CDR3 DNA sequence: TGTGCCAGCAGCCGCGGGGGGGCGCGGGGAGATACGCAGTATTTT. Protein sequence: CASSRGGARGDTQYF.

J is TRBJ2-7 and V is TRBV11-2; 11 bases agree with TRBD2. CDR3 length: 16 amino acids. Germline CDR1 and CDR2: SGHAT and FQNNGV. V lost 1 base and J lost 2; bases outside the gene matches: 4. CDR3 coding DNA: TGTGCCAGCAGCTTAGGGACTAGCGGGTTACCCTACGAGCAGTACTTC. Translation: CASSLGTSGLPYEQYF. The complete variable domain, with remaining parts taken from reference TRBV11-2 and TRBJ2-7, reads EAGVAQSPRYKIIEKRQSVAFWCNPISGHATLYWYQQILGQGPKLLIQFQNNGVVDDSQLPKDRFSAERLKGVDSTLKIQPAKLEDSAVYLCASSLGTSGLPYEQYFGPGTRLTVT.

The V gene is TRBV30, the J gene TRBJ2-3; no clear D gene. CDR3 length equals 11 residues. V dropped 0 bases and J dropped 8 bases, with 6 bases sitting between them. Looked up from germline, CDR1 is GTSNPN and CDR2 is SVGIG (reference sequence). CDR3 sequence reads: CAWSVPGTQYF. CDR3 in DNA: TGTGCCTGGAGTGTACCGGGTACGCAGTATTTT.

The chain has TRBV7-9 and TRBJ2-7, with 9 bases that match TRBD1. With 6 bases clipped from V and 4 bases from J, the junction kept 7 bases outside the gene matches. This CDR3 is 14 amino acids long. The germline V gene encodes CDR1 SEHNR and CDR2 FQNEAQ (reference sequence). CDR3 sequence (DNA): TGTGCCAGCAGGGCCGGGACAGGGCCTTACGAGCAGTACTTC. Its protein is CASRAGTGPYEQYF. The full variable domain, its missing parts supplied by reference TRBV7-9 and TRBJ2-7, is DTGVSQNPRHKITKRGQNVTFRCDPISEHNRLYWYRQTLGQGPEFLTYFQNEAQLEKSRLLSDRFSAERPKGSFSTLEIQRTEQGDSAMYLCASRAGTGPYEQYFGPGTRLTVT.

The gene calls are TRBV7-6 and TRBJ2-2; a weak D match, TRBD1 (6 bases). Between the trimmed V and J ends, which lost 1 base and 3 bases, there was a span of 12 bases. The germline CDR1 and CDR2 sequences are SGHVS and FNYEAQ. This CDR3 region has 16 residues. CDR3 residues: CASSLVQGLYTGELFF. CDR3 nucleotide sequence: TGTGCCAGCAGCTTAGTCCAGGGGTTGTACACCGGGGAGCTGTTTTTT.

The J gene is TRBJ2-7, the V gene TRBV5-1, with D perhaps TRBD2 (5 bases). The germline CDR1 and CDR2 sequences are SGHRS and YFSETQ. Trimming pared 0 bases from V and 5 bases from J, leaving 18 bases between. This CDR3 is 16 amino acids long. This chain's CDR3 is CASSLDRLALIHEQYF. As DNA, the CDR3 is TGCGCCAGCAGCTTGGATAGGCTAGCTTTAATCCACGAGCAGTACTTC.

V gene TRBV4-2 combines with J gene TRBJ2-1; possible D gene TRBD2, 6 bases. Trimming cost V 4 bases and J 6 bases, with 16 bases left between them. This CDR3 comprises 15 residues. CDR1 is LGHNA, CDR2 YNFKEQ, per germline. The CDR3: CASSRGESGSNEQFF. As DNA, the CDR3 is TGTGCCAGCAGCCGGGGGGAAAGCGGGTCCAATGAGCAGTTCTTC.

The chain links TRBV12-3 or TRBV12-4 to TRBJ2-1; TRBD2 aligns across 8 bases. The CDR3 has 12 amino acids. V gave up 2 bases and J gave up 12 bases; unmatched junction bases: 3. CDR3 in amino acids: CASSLSAGGQFF. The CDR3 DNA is TGTGCCAGCAGTTTATCGGCGGGGGGGCAGTTCTTC.

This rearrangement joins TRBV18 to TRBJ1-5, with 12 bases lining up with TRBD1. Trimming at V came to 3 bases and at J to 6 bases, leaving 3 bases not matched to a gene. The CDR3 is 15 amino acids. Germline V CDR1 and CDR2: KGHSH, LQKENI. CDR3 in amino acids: CASSPGTGGLQPQHF. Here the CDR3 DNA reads TGTGCCAGCTCACCCGGGACAGGGGGCCTTCAGCCCCAGCATTTT.

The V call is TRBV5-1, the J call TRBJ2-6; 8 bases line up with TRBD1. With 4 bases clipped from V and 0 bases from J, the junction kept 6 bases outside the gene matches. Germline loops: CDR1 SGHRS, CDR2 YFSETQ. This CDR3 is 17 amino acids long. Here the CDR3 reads CASSPRTGYSGANVLTF. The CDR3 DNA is TGCGCCAGCAGCCCCCGGACAGGGTACTCTGGGGCCAACGTCCTGACTTTC.

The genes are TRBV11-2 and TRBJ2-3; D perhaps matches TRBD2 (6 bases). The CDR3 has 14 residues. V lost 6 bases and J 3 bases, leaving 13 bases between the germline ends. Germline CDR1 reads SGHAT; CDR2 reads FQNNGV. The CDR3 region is CASRLRLATDTQYF. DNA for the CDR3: TGTGCCAGCAGGTTGAGGCTAGCGACAGATACGCAGTATTTT.

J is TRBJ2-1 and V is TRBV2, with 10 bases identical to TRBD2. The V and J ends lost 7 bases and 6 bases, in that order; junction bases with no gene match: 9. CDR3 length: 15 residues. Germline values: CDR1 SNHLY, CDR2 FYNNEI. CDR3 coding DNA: TGTGCCAGCAAGTTTAGCGGGAGGTCAGCCAATGAGCAGTTCTTC. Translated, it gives CASKFSGRSANEQFF.

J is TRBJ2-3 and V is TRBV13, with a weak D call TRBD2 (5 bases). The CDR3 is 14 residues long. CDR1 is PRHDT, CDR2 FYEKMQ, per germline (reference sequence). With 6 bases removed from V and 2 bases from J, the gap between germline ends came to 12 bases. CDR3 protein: CASREWGATDTQYF. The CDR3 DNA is TGTGCCAGCAGGGAGTGGGGAGCCACAGATACGCAGTATTTT.

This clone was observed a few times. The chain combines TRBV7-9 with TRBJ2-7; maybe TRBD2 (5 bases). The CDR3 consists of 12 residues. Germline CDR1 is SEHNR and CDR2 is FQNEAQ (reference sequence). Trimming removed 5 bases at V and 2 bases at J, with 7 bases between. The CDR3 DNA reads TGTGCCAGCAGCCTGGAGGCCTACGAGCAGTACTTC. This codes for CASSLEAYEQYF.

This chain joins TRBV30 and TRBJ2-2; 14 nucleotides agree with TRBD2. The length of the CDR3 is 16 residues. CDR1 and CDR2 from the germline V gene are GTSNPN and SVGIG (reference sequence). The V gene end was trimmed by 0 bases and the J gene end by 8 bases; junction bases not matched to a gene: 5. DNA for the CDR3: TGTGCCTGGAGTGTAGAGGGACTAGCGGGAGTTGGGGAGCTGTTTTTT. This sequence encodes CAWSVEGLAGVGELFF.

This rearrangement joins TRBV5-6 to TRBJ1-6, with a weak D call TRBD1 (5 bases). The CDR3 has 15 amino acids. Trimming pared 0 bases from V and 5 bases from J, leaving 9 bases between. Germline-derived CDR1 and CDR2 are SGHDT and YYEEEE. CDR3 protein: CASSLAGTNNSPLHF. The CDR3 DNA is TGTGCCAGCAGCTTGGCTGGGACTAATAATTCACCCCTCCACTTT.

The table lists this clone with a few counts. The CDR3 DNA reads TGTGCCAGCAGAGCCAGGGGGCAGAACACCGGGGAGCTGTTTTTT. Residues: CASRARGQNTGELFF. The V call is TRBV6-5, the J call TRBJ2-2, with 8 positions matching TRBD1. CDR3 length equals 15 residues. The germline CDR1 and CDR2 sequences are MNHEY and SVGAGI. After removal of 6 bases from V and 1 base from J, the junction contained 4 bases not matched to a gene.